This TCR beta chain emerged from a study of graft-versus-host responses after intestinal transplantation. Study-wide points: Declining HvG levels early post-transplant were linked to peak circulating GvH clone levels.

As to this clone: The antigen is undetermined. The sample contains more than one DNA sequence encoding this CDR3.

Only in-frame clones appear in the TCRdb table, and some are missing; sequencing was by immunoSEQ multiplex PCR. This sample has about 100,000 clones, with about 90% found just once. Germline V gene data show CDR1 as KGHSH and CDR2 as LQKENI. V was clipped by 3 bases and J by 1 base, with 10 bases between them. CDR3 size: 14 residues. The sample consisted of unstimulated CD4+ T cells sorted from spleen or lymph node cells, taken before transplant. The TCR was taken from a human donor who was the organ donor for an intestinal transplant. The rearrangement links TRBV18 to TRBJ2-7; weak D call: TRBD1 (6 bases). The CDR3 region has the DNA TGTGCCAGCTCACCCTTGGGACAATCCTACGAGCAGTACTTC. Its translation: CASSPLGQSYEQYF.